This T cell receptor beta chain was retrieved from a study of blood T cell repertoires in COVID-19. Study information: The cDNA or gDNA used as material had been derived from T cells, B-cell-depleted T cells, or PBMCs.

CDR3 length: 18 residues. Germline V lookup: CDR1 PRHDT, CDR2 FYEKMQ (reference sequence). V was pared by 6 bases and J by 6 bases, with 15 bases of the junction left unmatched. The method was immunoSEQ multiplex PCR; TCRdb's version includes in-frame clones alone and lacks a portion of them. Of 65,000 to 85,000 clones detected, 79% appear once; the ten largest clones hold about 5%. The TCR originated in a woman aged 80 or older with active or convalescent COVID-19. The sequenced material came from peripheral blood. The rearrangement joins TRBV13 to TRBJ2-2, with 11 bases fitting TRBD2. This chain's CDR3 is CASRQFSGRASNSGELFF. The CDR3, as DNA: TGTGCCAGCAGACAATTTAGCGGGAGGGCCTCAAACTCCGGGGAGCTGTTTTTT. The entire variable domain, with the rest obtained from reference TRBV13 and TRBJ2-2, is as follows: AAGVIQSPRHLIKEKRETATLKCYPIPRHDTVYWYQQGPGQDPQFLISFYEKMQSDKGSIPDRFSAQQFSDYHSELNMSSLELGDSALYFCASRQFSGRASNSGELFFGEGSRLTVL.